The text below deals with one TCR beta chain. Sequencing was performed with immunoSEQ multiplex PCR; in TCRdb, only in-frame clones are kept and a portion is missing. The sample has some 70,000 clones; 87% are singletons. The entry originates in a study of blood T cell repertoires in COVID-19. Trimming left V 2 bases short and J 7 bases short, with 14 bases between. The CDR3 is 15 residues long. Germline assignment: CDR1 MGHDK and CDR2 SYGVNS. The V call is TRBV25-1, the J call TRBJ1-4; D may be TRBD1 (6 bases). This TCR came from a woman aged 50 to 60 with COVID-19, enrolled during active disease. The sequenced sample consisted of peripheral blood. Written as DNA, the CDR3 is TGTGCCAGCAGTGAACCGACAGGAATAGGTGAAAAACTGTTTTTT. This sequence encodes CASSEPTGIGEKLFF.